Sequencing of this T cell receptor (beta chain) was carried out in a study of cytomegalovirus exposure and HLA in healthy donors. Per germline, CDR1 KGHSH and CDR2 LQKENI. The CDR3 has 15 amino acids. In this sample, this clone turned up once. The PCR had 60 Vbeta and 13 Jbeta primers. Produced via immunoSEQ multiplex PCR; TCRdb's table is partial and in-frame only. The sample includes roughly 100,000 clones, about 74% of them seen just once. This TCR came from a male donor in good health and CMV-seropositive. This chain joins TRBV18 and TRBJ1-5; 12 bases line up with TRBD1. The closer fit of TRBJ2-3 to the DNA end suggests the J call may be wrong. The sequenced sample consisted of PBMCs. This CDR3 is CASSLGTGGNQPQYF. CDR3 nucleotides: TGTGCCAGCTCACTCGGGACAGGGGGCAATCAGCCCCAGTATTTT.